This TCR beta chain was profiled in a study of blood T cell repertoires in COVID-19. At the level of the study: Samples taken during acute and convalescent COVID-19 were collected in the United States, Italy and Spain. T cells, B-cell-depleted T cells, or PBMCs provided the cDNA or gDNA that served as material.

Study processing details: Reference gene primer amplification yielded estimated nucleated cell counts. The table came from immunoSEQ multiplex PCR; TCRdb's copy has only in-frame clones and leaves some out. That table is the source of V, J and clone size, and D and trimming were worked out from the DNA. The top ten hold roughly 9.1% of the sample, which has about 170,000 clones, approximately 88% seen once. Germline values: CDR1 LNHDA, CDR2 SQIVND (reference sequence). The V end was cut by 6 bases, the J end by 1 base, with 9 bases between. There are 14 residues in the CDR3. The sample taken for sequencing was peripheral blood. The receptor was isolated from a woman of 80 years or more with active or convalescent COVID-19. The chain employs TRBV19 and TRBJ2-2; tentatively, D is TRBD1 (6 bases). The CDR3 spells CASSTTGNTGELFF. The CDR3 DNA follows: TGTGCCAGTAGCACGACAGGGAACACCGGGGAGCTGTTTTTT.